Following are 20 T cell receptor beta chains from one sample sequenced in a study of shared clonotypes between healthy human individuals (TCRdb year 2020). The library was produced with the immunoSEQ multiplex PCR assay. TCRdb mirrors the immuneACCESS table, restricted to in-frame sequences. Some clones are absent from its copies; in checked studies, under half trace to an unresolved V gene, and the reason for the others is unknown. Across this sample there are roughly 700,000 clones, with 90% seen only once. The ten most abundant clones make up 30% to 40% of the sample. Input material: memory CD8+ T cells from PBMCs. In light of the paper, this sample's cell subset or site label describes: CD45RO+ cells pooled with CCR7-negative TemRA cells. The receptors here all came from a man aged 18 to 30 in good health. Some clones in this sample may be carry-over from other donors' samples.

The CDR3 nucleotides read TGTGCCAGCAGCCCAGGGGACAGCTTCTACGAGCAGTACTTC. It yields the protein CASSPGDSFYEQYF. V and J are TRBV5-5 and TRBJ2-7, with TRBD1 identical over 7 bases. Germline CDR1 is SGHKS and CDR2 is YYEKEE (reference sequence). J was trimmed by 3 bases and V by 4 bases; bases with no gene match: 7. The CDR3 is 14 amino acids.

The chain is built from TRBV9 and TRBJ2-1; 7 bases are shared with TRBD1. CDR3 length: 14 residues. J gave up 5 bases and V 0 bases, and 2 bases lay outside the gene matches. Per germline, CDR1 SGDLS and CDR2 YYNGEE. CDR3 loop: CASSVGGQDNEQFF. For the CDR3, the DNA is TGTGCCAGCAGCGTAGGTGGACAGGACAATGAGCAGTTCTTC. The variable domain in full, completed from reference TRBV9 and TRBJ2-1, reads DSGVTQTPKHLITATGQRVTLRCSPRSGDLSVYWYQQSLDQGLQFLIQYYNGEERAKGNILERFSAQQFPDLHSELNLSSLELGDSALYFCASSVGGQDNEQFFGPGTRLTVL.

Here the CDR3 reads CASSQDVPGDYGYTF. The CDR3 bases are TGCGCCAGCAGCCAAGATGTCCCAGGGGACTATGGCTACACCTTC. The chain joins TRBV4-1 to TRBJ1-2, with D possibly TRBD1 on 6 matching bases. CDR1 is MGHRA and CDR2 is YSYEKL in the germline V gene. V lost 0 bases and J 3 bases, leaving 11 bases between the germline ends. The CDR3 covers 15 residues.

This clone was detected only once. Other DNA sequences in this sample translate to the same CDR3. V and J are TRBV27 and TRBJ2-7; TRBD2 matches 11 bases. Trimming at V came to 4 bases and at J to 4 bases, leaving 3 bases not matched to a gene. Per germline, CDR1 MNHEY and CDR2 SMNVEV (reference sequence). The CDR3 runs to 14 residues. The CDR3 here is CASSSSGRMYEQYF. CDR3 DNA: TGTGCCAGCAGTTCTAGCGGGAGGATGTACGAGCAGTACTTC.

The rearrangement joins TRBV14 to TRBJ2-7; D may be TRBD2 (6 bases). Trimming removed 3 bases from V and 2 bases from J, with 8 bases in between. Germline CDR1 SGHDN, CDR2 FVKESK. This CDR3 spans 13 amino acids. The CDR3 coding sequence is TGTGCCAGCAGCCAGGGAGGAACCTACGAGCAGTACTTC. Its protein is CASSQGGTYEQYF.

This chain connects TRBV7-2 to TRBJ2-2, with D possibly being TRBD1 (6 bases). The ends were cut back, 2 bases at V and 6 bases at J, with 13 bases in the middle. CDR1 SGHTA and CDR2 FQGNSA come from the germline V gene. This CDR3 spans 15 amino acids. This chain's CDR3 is CASSLTGYGSGELFF. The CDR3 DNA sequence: TGTGCCAGCAGCTTAACAGGGTACGGTTCCGGGGAGCTGTTTTTT.

In nucleotides, the CDR3 is TGTGCCAGCAGTTCTCTCCGGGTCGACTATGGCTACACCTTC. Its translation is CASSSLRVDYGYTF. The V gene is TRBV28, the J gene TRBJ1-2, with unresolved D. The CDR3 runs to 14 residues. V was trimmed by 4 bases and J by 3 bases, leaving 12 bases between them. Germline CDR1 and CDR2: MDHEN and SYDVKM.

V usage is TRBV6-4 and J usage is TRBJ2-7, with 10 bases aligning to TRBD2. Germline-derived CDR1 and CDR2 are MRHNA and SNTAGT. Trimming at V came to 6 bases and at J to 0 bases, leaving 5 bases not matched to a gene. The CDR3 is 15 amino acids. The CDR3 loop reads CASRRTSGSSYEQYF. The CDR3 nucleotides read TGTGCCAGCAGAAGGACTAGCGGAAGCTCCTACGAGCAGTACTTC.

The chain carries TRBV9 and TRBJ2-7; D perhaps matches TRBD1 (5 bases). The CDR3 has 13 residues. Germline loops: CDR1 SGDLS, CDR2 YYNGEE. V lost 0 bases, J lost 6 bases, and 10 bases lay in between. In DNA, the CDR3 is TGTGCCAGCAGCGTAGCTATAACAGGCGAGCAGTACTTC. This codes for CASSVAITGEQYF.

The CDR3, as DNA: TGCGCCAGCAGCCAATTTTCCCGGGCCGCCTACGAGCAGTACTTC. Protein sequence: CASSQFSRAAYEQYF. The gene calls are TRBV4-1 and TRBJ2-7; D ambiguous. The V end was cut by 2 bases, the J end by 2 bases, with 13 bases between. The germline V gene encodes CDR1 MGHRA and CDR2 YSYEKL. The CDR3 is made up of 15 amino acids.

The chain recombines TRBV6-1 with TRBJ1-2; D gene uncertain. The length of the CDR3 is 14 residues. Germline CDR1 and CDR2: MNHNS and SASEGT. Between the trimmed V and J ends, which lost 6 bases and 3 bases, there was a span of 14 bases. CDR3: CASSTRNPDYGYTF. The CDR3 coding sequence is TGTGCCAGCAGCACCAGAAATCCCGACTATGGCTACACCTTC.

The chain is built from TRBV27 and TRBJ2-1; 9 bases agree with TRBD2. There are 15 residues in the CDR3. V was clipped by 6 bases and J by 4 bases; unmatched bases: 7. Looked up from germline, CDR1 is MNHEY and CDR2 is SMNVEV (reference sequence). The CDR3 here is CASRSGTSRYNEQFF. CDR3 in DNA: TGTGCCAGCAGGTCCGGGACTAGCAGATACAATGAGCAGTTCTTC.

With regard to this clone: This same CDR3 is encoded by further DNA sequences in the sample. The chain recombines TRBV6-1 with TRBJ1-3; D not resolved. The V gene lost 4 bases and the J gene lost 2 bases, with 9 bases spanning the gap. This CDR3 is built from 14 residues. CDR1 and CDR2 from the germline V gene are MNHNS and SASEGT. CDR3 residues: CASSVLGAGNTIYF. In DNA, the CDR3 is TGTGCCAGCAGTGTTTTGGGCGCTGGAAACACCATATATTTT.

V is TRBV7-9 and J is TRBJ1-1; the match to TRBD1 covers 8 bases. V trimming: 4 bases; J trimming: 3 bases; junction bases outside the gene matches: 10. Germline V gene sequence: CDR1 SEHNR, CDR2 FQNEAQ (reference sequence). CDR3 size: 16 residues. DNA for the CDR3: TGTGCCAGCAGCTCAACCTGGACAGGGTTTGACACTGAAGCTTTCTTT. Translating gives CASSSTWTGFDTEAFF.

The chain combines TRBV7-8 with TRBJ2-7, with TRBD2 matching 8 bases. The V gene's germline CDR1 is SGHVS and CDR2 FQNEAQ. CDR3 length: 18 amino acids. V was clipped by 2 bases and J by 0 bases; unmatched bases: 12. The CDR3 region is CASSLSLIGGGSSYEQYF. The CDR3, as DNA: TGTGCCAGCAGCTTATCCCTGATAGGCGGGGGGAGCTCCTACGAGCAGTACTTC. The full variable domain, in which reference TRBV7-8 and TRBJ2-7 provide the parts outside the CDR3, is GAGVSQSPRYKVAKRGQDVALRCDPISGHVSLFWYQQALGQGPEFLTYFQNEAQLDKSGLPSDRFFAERPEGSVSTLKIQRTQQEDSAVYLCASSLSLIGGGSSYEQYFGPGTRLTVT.

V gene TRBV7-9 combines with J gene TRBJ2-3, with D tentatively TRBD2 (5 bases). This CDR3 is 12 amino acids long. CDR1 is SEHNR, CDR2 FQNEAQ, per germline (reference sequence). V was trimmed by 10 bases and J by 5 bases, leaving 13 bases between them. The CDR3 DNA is TGTGCCACCCTTATTGGGAGAGATACGCAGTATTTT. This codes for CATLIGRDTQYF. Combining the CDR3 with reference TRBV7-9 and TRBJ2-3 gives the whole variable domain DTGVSQNPRHKITKRGQNVTFRCDPISEHNRLYWYRQTLGQGPEFLTYFQNEAQLEKSRLLSDRFSAERPKGSFSTLEIQRTEQGDSAMYLCATLIGRDTQYFGPGTRLTVL.

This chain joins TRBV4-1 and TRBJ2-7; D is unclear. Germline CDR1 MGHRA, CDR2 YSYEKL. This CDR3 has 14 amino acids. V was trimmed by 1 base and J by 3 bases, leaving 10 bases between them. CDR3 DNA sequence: TGCGCCAGCAGCCAAGTGGCGTCGGGCTACGAGCAGTACTTC. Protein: CASSQVASGYEQYF.

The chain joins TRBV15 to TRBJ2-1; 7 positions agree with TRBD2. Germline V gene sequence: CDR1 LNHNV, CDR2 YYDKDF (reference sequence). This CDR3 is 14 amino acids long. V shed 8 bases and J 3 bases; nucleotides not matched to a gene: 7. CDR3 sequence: CATRGGPLYNEQFF. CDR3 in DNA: TGTGCCACCCGCGGGGGTCCTCTCTACAATGAGCAGTTCTTC.

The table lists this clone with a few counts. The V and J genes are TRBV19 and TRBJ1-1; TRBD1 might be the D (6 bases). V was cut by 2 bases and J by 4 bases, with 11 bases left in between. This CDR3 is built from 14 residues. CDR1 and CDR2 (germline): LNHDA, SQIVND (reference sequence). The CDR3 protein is CASSISRTVTEAFF. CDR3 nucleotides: TGTGCCAGTAGTATATCTCGGACAGTCACTGAAGCTTTCTTT.

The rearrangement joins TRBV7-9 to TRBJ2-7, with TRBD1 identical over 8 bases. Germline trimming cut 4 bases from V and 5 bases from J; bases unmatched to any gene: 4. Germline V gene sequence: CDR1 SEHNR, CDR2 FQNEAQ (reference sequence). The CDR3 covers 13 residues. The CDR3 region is CASSSPGGHEQYF. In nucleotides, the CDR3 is TGTGCCAGCAGCTCCCCAGGGGGCCACGAGCAGTACTTC.